The 8 T cell receptor beta chains given below trace back to one sample, sequenced in a study of blood T cell repertoires in COVID-19. Assay: immunoSEQ multiplex PCR; the TCRdb copy retains only in-frame clones and omits some. This sample carries 370,000 or so clones, about 89% of them seen once, and the ten largest clones take 1.3%. The sequenced sample was PBMCs or T cells enriched from blood (not recorded which). These receptors were taken from a man aged 25 to 40 who had recovered from COVID-19.

The V gene is TRBV2, the J gene TRBJ1-1; D gene ambiguous. The V and J ends lost 8 bases and 3 bases respectively, with 10 bases between them. The CDR3 totals 12 residues. CDR1 is SNHLY, CDR2 FYNNEI, per germline. This chain's CDR3 is CASHASYTEAFF. The CDR3 nucleotides are TGTGCCAGCCACGCGAGTTACACTGAAGCTTTCTTT.

The chain employs TRBV9 and TRBJ1-2; 10 nucleotides line up with TRBD1. The CDR3 has 14 amino acids. Germline trimming cut 5 bases from V and 2 bases from J; bases unmatched to any gene: 3. Germline lookup yields CDR1 SGDLS and CDR2 YYNGEE. The CDR3 DNA follows: TGTGCCAGCAGACCGGGACAGGGGAACTATGGCTACACCTTC. Its protein product is CASRPGQGNYGYTF.

This clone was picked up one time. The chain couples TRBV5-4 to TRBJ1-4, with D maybe TRBD1 (6 bases). This CDR3 region has 16 residues. V was shortened by 1 base and J by 7 bases, with 17 bases between the two germline ends. CDR1 and CDR2 (germline): SGHNT, YYREEE (reference sequence). This CDR3 is CASSLTDSPEVEKLFF. The CDR3 DNA reads as TGTGCCAGCAGCTTGACGGACAGCCCAGAGGTTGAAAAACTGTTTTTT. The full variable domain, in which reference TRBV5-4 and TRBJ1-4 provide the parts outside the CDR3, is ETGVTQSPTHLIKTRGQQVTLRCSSQSGHNTVSWYQQALGQGPQFIFQYYREEENGRGNFPPRFSGLQFPNYSSELNVNALELDDSALYLCASSLTDSPEVEKLFFGSGTQLSVL.

This clone appeared a single time. V and J are TRBV13 and TRBJ2-2; 8 nucleotides agree with TRBD1. The V gene's germline CDR1 is PRHDT and CDR2 FYEKMQ (reference sequence). The V and J ends lost 6 bases and 1 base, in that order; junction bases with no gene match: 1. The CDR3 covers 14 residues. The CDR3 sequence: CASRGTGNTGELFF. Here the CDR3 DNA reads TGTGCCAGCAGGGGGACAGGGAACACCGGGGAGCTGTTTTTT.

This clone was seen a handful of times. The rearrangement uses TRBV10-3 and TRBJ1-1; TRBD1 matches at 9 bases. Per germline, CDR1 ENHRY and CDR2 SYGVKD. This CDR3 has 17 amino acids. The V segment lost 4 bases and the J segment 1 base; nucleotides outside the gene matches: 10. CDR3 nucleotides: TGTGCCATCAGTGGGAATAGACAGGGGGATTGGAACACTGAAGCTTTCTTT. Encoded protein: CAISGNRQGDWNTEAFF.

V usage is TRBV7-8 and J usage is TRBJ2-3; 7 positions match TRBD1. Germline values: CDR1 SGHVS, CDR2 FQNEAQ. V lost 3 bases, J lost 3 bases, and 9 bases stayed unmatched. This CDR3 spans 16 amino acids. The CDR3 region has the DNA TGTGCCAGCAGCTTGGGATTGACAGGGAATACAGATACGCAGTATTTT. Translation: CASSLGLTGNTDTQYF.

The sample holds one count of this clone. The genes are TRBV27 and TRBJ2-1, with D possibly being TRBD1 (6 bases). The CDR3 spans 16 residues. The germline V gene has CDR1 MNHEY and CDR2 SMNVEV (reference sequence). The V end was cut by 3 bases, the J end by 5 bases, with 17 bases between. The CDR3 reads CASSFSQGSINNEQFF. For the CDR3, the DNA is TGTGCCAGCAGTTTTTCACAGGGATCCATAAACAATGAGCAGTTCTTC.

The chain recombines TRBV7-2 with TRBJ2-5; 8 bases map to TRBD1. The length of the CDR3 is 13 residues. From germline, CDR1 is SGHTA and CDR2 FQGNSA. Trimming at V came to 4 bases and at J to 5 bases, leaving 3 bases not matched to a gene. The CDR3: CASSWDRRETQYF. CDR3 bases: TGTGCCAGCAGCTGGGACAGGCGGGAGACCCAGTACTTC.